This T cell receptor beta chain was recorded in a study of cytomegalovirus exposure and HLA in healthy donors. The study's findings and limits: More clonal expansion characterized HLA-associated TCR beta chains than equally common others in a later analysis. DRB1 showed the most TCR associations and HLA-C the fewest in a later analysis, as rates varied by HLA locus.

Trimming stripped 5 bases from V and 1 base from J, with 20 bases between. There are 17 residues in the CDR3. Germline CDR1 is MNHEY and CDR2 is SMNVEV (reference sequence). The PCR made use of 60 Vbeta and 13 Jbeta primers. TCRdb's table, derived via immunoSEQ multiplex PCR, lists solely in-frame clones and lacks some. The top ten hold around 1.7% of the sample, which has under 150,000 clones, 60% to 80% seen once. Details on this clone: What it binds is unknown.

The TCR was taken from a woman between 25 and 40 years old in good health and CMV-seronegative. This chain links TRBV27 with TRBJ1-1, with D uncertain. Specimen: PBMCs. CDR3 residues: CASSPPGLKVGNTEAFF. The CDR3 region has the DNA TGTGCCAGCAGTCCCCCGGGTTTGAAGGTGGGGAACACTGAAGCTTTCTTT.